Below, 24 T cell receptor beta chains from the same sample are listed, as sequenced in a study of OX40 agonist ivuxolimab in advanced cancers. Libraries were prepared by immunoSEQ multiplex PCR; TCRdb keeps only in-frame clonotypes and omits some of them. The table has about 38,000 clones, about 83% seen once. The sample in question was CD4+ or CD8+ T cells sorted from blood, obtained in a trial of the OX40 agonist ivuxolimab. These receptors were collected from an adult with an advanced solid tumor such as melanoma, head and neck, liver or kidney cancer.

The chain uses TRBV28 and TRBJ1-1; no clear D gene. With 4 bases removed from V and 1 base from J, the gap between germline ends came to 10 bases. Germline loops: CDR1 MDHEN, CDR2 SYDVKM. The CDR3 loop spans 14 amino acids. CDR3 DNA: TGTGCCAGCAGTTCAACAGCGCCGAACACTGAAGCTTTCTTT. Its translation is CASSSTAPNTEAFF.

This chain links TRBV7-9 with TRBJ1-1; D possibly corresponds to TRBD1 (5 bases). This CDR3 is 15 amino acids long. V was shortened by 1 base and J by 0 bases, with 9 bases between the two germline ends. CDR1 and CDR2 (germline): SEHNR, FQNEAQ (reference sequence). The CDR3 sequence is CASSLGGRMNTEAFF. Written as DNA, the CDR3 is TGTGCCAGCAGCTTAGGGGGACGGATGAACACTGAAGCTTTCTTT.

V gene TRBV28 combines with J gene TRBJ2-1; 9 bases align to TRBD1. The CDR3 extends over 16 amino acids. Germline V CDR1 and CDR2: MDHEN, SYDVKM. The V segment lost 4 bases and the J segment 7 bases; nucleotides outside the gene matches: 11. DNA of the CDR3: TGTGCCAGCAGTTACCCGACAGGGGGTATACGAAATGAGCAGTTCTTC. Its protein is CASSYPTGGIRNEQFF.

The V call is TRBV4-1, the J call TRBJ2-7; the match to TRBD2 covers 8 bases. Germline CDR1 is MGHRA and CDR2 is YSYEKL. CDR3 length equals 16 residues. V was clipped by 0 bases and J by 5 bases; unmatched bases: 9. The CDR3 region has the DNA TGCGCCAGCAGCCAAGAAGGAGCGGGAGTCCTCCACGAGCAGTACTTC. It is translated as CASSQEGAGVLHEQYF.

A few counts support this clone. The V call is TRBV5-1, the J call TRBJ2-7; a weak D match, TRBD1 (6 bases). The CDR3 loop spans 15 amino acids. The germline V gene encodes CDR1 SGHRS and CDR2 YFSETQ. Trimming removed 4 bases from V and 3 bases from J, with 17 bases in between. CDR3 residues: CASSLTGQVGYEQYF. CDR3 nucleotide sequence: TGCGCCAGCAGCCTTACAGGGCAGGTGGGCTACGAGCAGTACTTC.

V usage is TRBV30 and J usage is TRBJ1-5, with D possibly being TRBD1 (6 bases). Germline V CDR1 and CDR2: GTSNPN, SVGIG (reference sequence). V was cut by 2 bases and J by 9 bases, with 17 bases left in between. This CDR3 contains 14 residues. CDR3 protein: CAWSPGQGGSPQHF. CDR3 sequence (DNA): TGTGCCTGGAGTCCCGGACAAGGGGGTTCGCCCCAGCATTTT.

The CDR3 protein is CASSLSARPATYEQYF. The CDR3, as DNA: TGTGCCAGCAGCTTGTCGGCGAGACCAGCGACCTACGAGCAGTACTTC. The V gene is TRBV5-5, the J gene TRBJ2-7; D is unresolved. V was clipped by 1 base and J by 2 bases, with 16 bases between them. The CDR3 consists of 16 residues. Germline V gene lookup returns CDR1 SGHKS and CDR2 YYEKEE (reference sequence).

The chain joins TRBV10-3 to TRBJ2-3; 11 bases are a match to TRBD1. The CDR3 totals 14 residues. V was clipped by 7 bases and J by 5 bases; unmatched bases: 5. Germline assignment: CDR1 ENHRY and CDR2 SYGVKD. This CDR3 reads CAIKGTGGIDTQYF. The CDR3 nucleotides read TGTGCCATCAAAGGGACAGGGGGAATAGATACGCAGTATTTT.

V usage is TRBV11-2 and J usage is TRBJ1-2, with D possibly TRBD1 on 6 matching bases. V lost 5 bases to trimming and J lost 5 bases, with 18 bases between them. This CDR3 has 15 residues. Germline lookup yields CDR1 SGHAT and CDR2 FQNNGV. In nucleotides, the CDR3 is TGTGCCAGCAGCCCCGACCCCACAGGGAAGTATGGCTACACCTTC. Encoded protein: CASSPDPTGKYGYTF.

This clone was counted a single time. V usage is TRBV7-9 and J usage is TRBJ2-1; TRBD2 matches at 14 bases. The germline gives CDR1 SEHNR, CDR2 FQNEAQ (reference sequence). Trimming cost V 0 bases and J 7 bases; bases outside gene matches: 8. The CDR3 runs 18 residues. The CDR3 is CASSLASLTSGRGNEQFF. The CDR3 nucleotides read TGTGCCAGCAGCTTAGCCTCCCTGACTAGCGGGAGGGGTAATGAGCAGTTCTTC.

The chain has TRBV27 and TRBJ2-3, with 11 bases matching TRBD2. Trimming removed 6 bases from V and 3 bases from J; junction bases left unmatched: 2. Germline V CDR1 and CDR2: MNHEY, SMNVEV (reference sequence). The CDR3 totals 14 residues. CDR3 amino acids: CASRLAGGTDTQYF. CDR3 nucleotides: TGTGCCAGCAGGCTAGCGGGAGGAACAGATACGCAGTATTTT.

V and J are TRBV7-2 and TRBJ2-3; D call uncertain. This CDR3 has 15 residues. V lost 5 bases and J lost 0, with 12 bases in between. The germline V gene encodes CDR1 SGHTA and CDR2 FQGNSA. CDR3 in DNA: TGTGCCAGCAGCCAACCCGGGTGCAGCACAGATACGCAGTATTTT. Amino acids: CASSQPGCSTDTQYF.

V usage is TRBV6-6 and J usage is TRBJ2-3, with 8 bases that match TRBD2. The CDR3 contains 15 residues. CDR1 is MNHNY, CDR2 SVGAGI, per germline (reference sequence). Unmatched junction bases numbered 6, after V lost 6 bases and J lost 1 base. The CDR3 reads CASRLTSGGTDTQYF. DNA for the CDR3: TGTGCCAGCAGACTAACTAGCGGAGGCACAGATACGCAGTATTTT.

This chain connects TRBV6-6 to TRBJ2-1, with 11 nucleotides matching TRBD2. Germline CDR1 is MNHNY and CDR2 is SVGAGI (reference sequence). The V and J ends lost 7 bases and 8 bases, in that order; junction bases with no gene match: 7. The CDR3 is 14 amino acids. The CDR3 DNA is TGTGCCAGCAAAGTAGCGGGAGGGGGGGATGAGCAGTTCTTC. Encoded protein: CASKVAGGGDEQFF.

Concerning this clone: The sample holds other DNA sequences that translate to the same CDR3. The chain recombines TRBV18 with TRBJ1-1, with unresolved D. The germline gives CDR1 KGHSH, CDR2 LQKENI. The CDR3 is made up of 15 amino acids. With 0 bases removed from V and 2 bases from J, the gap between germline ends came to 10 bases. This CDR3 is CASSPPGRRNTEAFF. CDR3 in DNA: TGTGCCAGCTCACCACCGGGGAGACGAAACACTGAAGCTTTCTTT.

The chain recombines TRBV18 with TRBJ2-2; 9 nucleotides align to TRBD1. The V gene's germline CDR1 is KGHSH and CDR2 LQKENI. The J segment lost 1 base and the V segment lost 5 bases, leaving 5 bases of the junction unmatched. The CDR3 extends over 16 amino acids. CDR3 DNA sequence: TGTGCCAGCTCATTACAGGGGGCGAAGAACACCGGGGAGCTGTTTTTT. Residues: CASSLQGAKNTGELFF.

This chain connects TRBV5-4 to TRBJ1-2; TRBD1 is a possible D gene (6 bases). Germline V lookup: CDR1 SGHNT, CDR2 YYREEE (reference sequence). This CDR3 is 15 amino acids long. The ends were cut back, 3 bases at V and 9 bases at J, with 21 bases in the middle. DNA for the CDR3: TGTGCCAGCAGCTCCGTAGGGGGGATCTCACTCAGCTACACCTTC. Its protein is CASSSVGGISLSYTF.

V usage is TRBV27 and J usage is TRBJ2-3, with TRBD1 matching 7 bases. CDR3 length equals 16 residues. Germline V lookup: CDR1 MNHEY, CDR2 SMNVEV (reference sequence). The J segment lost 1 base and the V segment lost 1 base, leaving 5 bases of the junction unmatched. CDR3 DNA sequence: TGTGCCAGCAGTTTATTCAGGGGGACGGGCACAGATACGCAGTATTTT. Residues: CASSLFRGTGTDTQYF.

This clone is labeled medium-sized. This sample also contains other DNA sequences that code for the same CDR3. The chain joins TRBV6-5 to TRBJ2-6; D might be TRBD2 (5 bases). The CDR3 runs to 14 residues. V was cut by 6 bases and J by 3 bases, with 9 bases left in between. CDR1 MNHEY and CDR2 SVGAGI come from the germline V gene. This chain's CDR3 is CASSPAGGANVLTF. CDR3 sequence (DNA): TGTGCCAGCAGCCCGGCGGGTGGGGCCAACGTCCTGACTTTC.

The CDR3 sequence: CAISESGTYYGYTF. DNA for the CDR3: TGTGCCATCAGTGAGTCTGGGACCTACTATGGCTACACCTTC. The rearrangement joins TRBV10-3 to TRBJ1-2, with D maybe TRBD1 (5 bases). V was cut by 0 bases and J by 3 bases, with 8 bases left in between. The CDR3 extends over 14 amino acids. Germline CDR1 and CDR2: ENHRY and SYGVKD.

The chain employs TRBV6-5 and TRBJ2-7, with D unclear. This CDR3 has 12 amino acids. Germline CDR1 MNHEY, CDR2 SVGAGI. V was pared by 6 bases and J by 5 bases, with 11 bases between. The DNA of the CDR3 is TGTGCCAGCAGGACTGTGGGCCACGAGCAGTACTTC. It codes for CASRTVGHEQYF.

The chain links TRBV6-5 to TRBJ2-1; 10 bases map to TRBD2. After removal of 0 bases from V and 6 bases from J, the junction contained 5 bases not matched to a gene. Germline assignment: CDR1 MNHEY and CDR2 SVGAGI. CDR3 length: 16 amino acids. The CDR3 sequence: CASSYSSSGSPNEQFF. CDR3 coding DNA: TGTGCCAGCAGTTACTCGTCTAGCGGGAGTCCCAATGAGCAGTTCTTC.

The rearrangement links TRBV11-2 to TRBJ2-7; perhaps TRBD1 as D (6 bases). Trimming cost V 5 bases and J 3 bases, with 14 bases left between them. Germline V CDR1 and CDR2: SGHAT, FQNNGV. The CDR3 contains 14 residues. CDR3 sequence: CASSSSEGGYEQYF. CDR3 coding DNA: TGTGCCAGCAGCAGTAGCGAAGGGGGCTACGAGCAGTACTTC.

The rearrangement uses TRBV27 and TRBJ1-4; 7 bases map to TRBD1. V shed 5 bases and J 2 bases; nucleotides not matched to a gene: 11. This CDR3 spans 17 amino acids. Germline assignment: CDR1 MNHEY and CDR2 SMNVEV (reference sequence). The CDR3 spells CASSPHRDSPTNEKLFF. CDR3 nucleotide sequence: TGTGCCAGCAGTCCACATAGGGACAGCCCCACTAATGAAAAACTGTTTTTT. The variable domain in full, completed from reference TRBV27 and TRBJ1-4, reads EAQVTQNPRYLITVTGKKLTVTCSQNMNHEYMSWYRQDPGLGLRQIYYSMNVEVTDKGDVPEGYKVSRKEKRNFPLILESPSPNQTSLYFCASSPHRDSPTNEKLFFGSGTQLSVL.